One sample yielded the 27 T cell receptor beta chains listed below, sequenced in a study of shared clonotypes between healthy human individuals. Repertoires were generated with immunoSEQ multiplex PCR, while TCRdb's copy carries only in-frame clones and drops some. The sample lists some 1.4 million clones; around 97% were seen once. Sequenced material: naive CD4+ T cells sorted from blood. Specified subset: CD45RA+ positively selected. The receptor set was obtained from a man aged 30 to 45 in good health.

The chain recombines TRBV5-1 with TRBJ1-1; D call uncertain. CDR1 is SGHRS and CDR2 is YFSETQ in the germline V gene. The CDR3 totals 16 residues. Trimming stripped 4 bases from V and 0 bases from J, with 16 bases between. CDR3: CASSVGRANMNTEAFF. CDR3 nucleotide sequence: TGCGCCAGCAGCGTCGGGAGGGCGAACATGAACACTGAAGCTTTCTTT.

The V gene is TRBV25-1, the J gene TRBJ1-4, with D unresolved. The V gene lost 1 base and the J gene lost 7 bases, with 7 bases spanning the gap. CDR1 is MGHDK, CDR2 SYGVNS, per germline. The CDR3 length is 13 residues. The CDR3 loop reads CASSELVSEKLFF. The DNA of the CDR3 is TGTGCCAGCAGTGAATTGGTCAGTGAAAAACTGTTTTTT.

J is TRBJ2-3 and V is TRBV18; 9 bases fit TRBD2. The length of the CDR3 is 16 residues. V lost 0 bases and J lost 3; bases outside the gene matches: 4. Per germline, CDR1 KGHSH and CDR2 LQKENI. The DNA of the CDR3 is TGTGCCAGCTCACCACCTGGCGGGAGGGCGACAGATACGCAGTATTTT. Translation: CASSPPGGRATDTQYF.

The chain links TRBV4-1 to TRBJ2-2; 12 nucleotides agree with TRBD2. The CDR3 extends over 16 amino acids. Germline CDR1 is MGHRA and CDR2 is YSYEKL. The V and J ends lost 1 base and 7 bases, in that order; junction bases with no gene match: 4. The CDR3: CASSQGLAGVRGELFF. CDR3 in DNA: TGCGCCAGCAGCCAAGGACTAGCGGGAGTTCGCGGGGAGCTGTTTTTT.

This chain joins TRBV7-9 and TRBJ1-2; no reliable D call. Between the trimmed V and J ends, which lost 1 base and 7 bases, there was a span of 10 bases. This CDR3 comprises 13 residues. Germline CDR1 and CDR2: SEHNR and FQNEAQ (reference sequence). CDR3 protein: CASSLEGSSGYTF. For the CDR3, the DNA is TGTGCCAGCAGCTTAGAAGGATCCTCTGGCTACACCTTC.

The chain uses TRBV6-5 and TRBJ1-1; 8 bases match TRBD1. The CDR3 consists of 14 residues. Germline V gives CDR1 MNHEY, CDR2 SVGAGI. J gave up 6 bases and V 2 bases, and 5 bases lay outside the gene matches. For the CDR3, the DNA is TGTGCCAGCAGTTACGCGGCAGGGGGCTCTGAAGCTTTCTTT. It encodes CASSYAAGGSEAFF.

The gene calls are TRBV30 and TRBJ2-6; the D is unclear. V was trimmed by 2 bases and J by 8 bases, leaving 4 bases between them. Germline V gene sequence: CDR1 GTSNPN, CDR2 SVGIG (reference sequence). CDR3 size: 11 residues. CDR3 sequence (DNA): TGTGCCTGGAGTCCAACCAACGTCCTGACTTTC. It specifies CAWSPTNVLTF.

The chain carries TRBV5-1 and TRBJ1-5; the D gene is possibly TRBD1 (6 bases). The CDR3 is 14 amino acids. Germline CDR1 reads SGHRS; CDR2 reads YFSETQ. V was shortened by 4 bases and J by 7 bases, with 15 bases between the two germline ends. CDR3 in amino acids: CASSPVPGEQPQHF. For the CDR3, the DNA is TGCGCCAGCAGCCCGGTCCCAGGGGAACAGCCCCAGCATTTT.

The chain uses TRBV28 and TRBJ1-2; D possibly corresponds to TRBD1 (5 bases). CDR1 and CDR2 from the germline V gene are MDHEN and SYDVKM. Trimming left V 7 bases short and J 7 bases short, with 25 bases between. CDR3 size: 16 residues. This chain's CDR3 is CASTERLPSGLLGYTF. CDR3 DNA: TGTGCCAGCACGGAGAGACTCCCGTCGGGGCTCCTTGGCTACACCTTC.

The rearrangement joins TRBV19 to TRBJ2-7; TRBD2 matches at 10 bases. From germline, CDR1 is LNHDA and CDR2 SQIVND (reference sequence). This CDR3 region has 15 residues. With V trimmed by 6 bases and J by 1 base, 6 bases remained unmatched. This CDR3 is CASSRIAGGSYEQYF. The CDR3, as DNA: TGTGCCAGTAGCCGGATAGCGGGAGGTTCCTACGAGCAGTACTTC.

The CDR3 DNA sequence: TGTGCCAGCAGTTACGGTAGACAGGGGATAAATCAGCCCCAGCATTTT. Translating gives CASSYGRQGINQPQHF. This chain uses TRBV6-6 with TRBJ1-5, with 8 bases fitting TRBD1. The CDR3 sequence is 16 residues long. The junction had 7 bases not matched to a gene; V was cut back by 2 bases and J by 4 bases. Germline V CDR1 and CDR2: MNHNY, SVGAGI (reference sequence).

The V call is TRBV27, the J call TRBJ2-7; D uncertain. The germline CDR1 and CDR2 sequences are MNHEY and SMNVEV (reference sequence). V shed 6 bases and J shed 6 bases, with 18 bases lying between them. This CDR3 is built from 14 residues. CDR3 coding DNA: TGTGCCAGCAGACTCGTAGCCCGTTTCGGCGAGCAGTACTTC. This encodes CASRLVARFGEQYF.

The chain is built from TRBV27 and TRBJ2-5; 10 positions agree with TRBD2. Germline CDR1 is MNHEY and CDR2 is SMNVEV (reference sequence). The CDR3 covers 18 residues. The J segment lost 2 bases and the V segment lost 5 bases, leaving 14 bases of the junction unmatched. CDR3 residues: CASSVTSGNREGQETQYF. The CDR3 DNA follows: TGTGCCAGCAGTGTAACTAGCGGGAACAGGGAGGGGCAAGAGACCCAGTACTTC.

V and J are TRBV2 and TRBJ2-2; D might be TRBD1 (6 bases). V lost 5 bases and J 1 base, leaving 11 bases between the germline ends. Germline-derived CDR1 and CDR2 are SNHLY and FYNNEI. The CDR3 is 15 amino acids. The CDR3 nucleotides read TGTGCCAGCAGTCTACTGACAGGGAACACCGGGGAGCTGTTTTTT. Translation: CASSLLTGNTGELFF.

The CDR3: CASSLAAGGGITEAFF. For the CDR3, the DNA is TGTGCCAGCAGCTTAGCTGCAGGGGGAGGGATTACTGAAGCTTTCTTT. J is TRBJ1-1 and V is TRBV7-6, with 7 bases aligning to TRBD1. Germline loops: CDR1 SGHVS, CDR2 FNYEAQ. The CDR3 extends over 16 amino acids. The ends lost 0 bases at V and 5 bases at J; junction bases unmatched: 9.

The chain recombines TRBV5-8 with TRBJ1-5; the match to TRBD1 covers 7 bases. The CDR3 is 15 residues long. From germline, CDR1 is SGHTS and CDR2 YDEGEE. V gave up 1 base and J gave up 3 bases; unmatched junction bases: 4. CDR3 in DNA: TGTGCCAGCAGCTTGTCGGACAGGAACAATCAGCCCCAGCATTTT. Translation gives CASSLSDRNNQPQHF.

The chain uses TRBV28 and TRBJ1-5, with 10 positions matching TRBD1. There are 16 residues in the CDR3. Germline CDR1 reads MDHEN; CDR2 reads SYDVKM. The junction had 11 bases not matched to a gene; V was cut back by 7 bases and J by 5 bases. CDR3 coding DNA: TGTGCCAGCACCCGGGGTGGACAGGGGGACGATCAGCCCCAGCATTTT. It translates to CASTRGGQGDDQPQHF.

The gene calls are TRBV14 and TRBJ2-2; 7 nucleotides align to TRBD2. Per the germline V gene, CDR1 is SGHDN and CDR2 is FVKESK. This CDR3 is 22 amino acids long. Unmatched junction bases numbered 23, after V lost 0 bases and J lost 4 bases. This CDR3 reads CASSQEFSNPGRTIRGTGELFF. CDR3 nucleotides: TGTGCCAGCAGCCAAGAATTTTCGAATCCCGGGAGGACCATTCGCGGCACCGGGGAGCTGTTTTTT.

The V and J genes are TRBV15 and TRBJ2-5, with D perhaps TRBD2 (6 bases). Germline CDR1 and CDR2: LNHNV and YYDKDF (reference sequence). V shed 4 bases and J shed 5 bases, with 14 bases lying between them. This CDR3 spans 14 amino acids. CDR3: CATSKTGVEETQYF. In nucleotides, the CDR3 is TGTGCCACCAGCAAAACGGGAGTTGAGGAGACCCAGTACTTC.

V is TRBV10-2 and J is TRBJ2-7; 7 bases map to TRBD2. V was pared by 6 bases and J by 3 bases, with 5 bases of the junction left unmatched. The length of the CDR3 is 13 residues. The germline V gene has CDR1 WSHSY and CDR2 SAAADI. This CDR3 is CASRGLGFYEQYF. The DNA for the CDR3 is TGCGCCAGCAGAGGACTAGGATTCTACGAGCAGTACTTC.

This clone has only one observation. Distinct nucleotide sequences in the sample also encode this CDR3. The rearrangement joins TRBV29-1 to TRBJ2-7, with unresolved D. Germline V gives CDR1 SQVTM, CDR2 ANQGSEA. V was shortened by 6 bases and J by 3 bases, with 6 bases between the two germline ends. The CDR3 contains 10 residues. CDR3 nucleotides: TGCAGCGTCTTCTTCTACGAGCAGTACTTC. It yields the protein CSVFFYEQYF.

A single count supports this clone. The rearrangement links TRBV6-6 to TRBJ2-1; 7 bases are a match to TRBD2. This CDR3 comprises 12 residues. J was trimmed by 6 bases and V by 11 bases; bases with no gene match: 7. Germline V gene sequence: CDR1 MNHNY, CDR2 SVGAGI (reference sequence). The CDR3 nucleotides are TGTGCCGGCGGGGGTCAGGCCAATGAGCAGTTCTTC. Encoded protein: CAGGGQANEQFF.

V is TRBV28 and J is TRBJ1-2; no clear D. V shed 4 bases and J shed 7 bases, with 13 bases lying between them. Germline V gene lookup returns CDR1 MDHEN and CDR2 SYDVKM. The CDR3 length is 13 residues. The CDR3 reads CASSSSLYLGYTF. In DNA, the CDR3 is TGTGCCAGCAGTTCTAGTTTGTACCTTGGCTACACCTTC.

This chain links TRBV2 with TRBJ2-5; TRBD1 might be the D (5 bases). Trimming removed 6 bases at V and 1 base at J, with 12 bases between. Germline CDR1 is SNHLY and CDR2 is FYNNEI. CDR3 length: 14 residues. CDR3 sequence reads: CASRVDSPQETQYF. The CDR3 nucleotides are TGTGCCAGCAGAGTCGACAGCCCCCAAGAGACCCAGTACTTC. Full variable domain (remainder filled in from reference TRBV2 and TRBJ2-5): EPEVTQTPSHQVTQMGQEVILRCVPISNHLYFYWYRQILGQKVEFLVSFYNNEISEKSEIFDDQFSVERPDGSNFTLKIRSTKLEDSAMYFCASRVDSPQETQYFGPGTRLLVL.

The chain combines TRBV29-1 with TRBJ1-1, with D unclear. Per the germline V gene, CDR1 is SQVTM and CDR2 is ANQGSEA. The CDR3 has 12 residues. The CDR3 reads CSAQQTNTEAFF. The CDR3 nucleotides are TGCAGTGCCCAACAGACGAACACTGAAGCTTTCTTT.

The rearrangement uses TRBV6-1 and TRBJ2-2; 9 bases fit TRBD1. The CDR3 consists of 14 residues. Germline loops: CDR1 MNHNS, CDR2 SASEGT. V gave up 6 bases and J gave up 5 bases; unmatched junction bases: 4. CDR3 DNA sequence: TGTGCCAGCAGACAGGGGGCAGGGACCGGGGAGCTGTTTTTT. The encoded protein is CASRQGAGTGELFF.

The chain employs TRBV7-3 and TRBJ1-1; D gene uncertain. Germline V gene data show CDR1 as SGHTA and CDR2 as FQGTGA. Deletions cut 3 bases from V and 1 base from J, with 9 bases between. CDR3 length: 14 amino acids. The CDR3 loop is CASSLAPGNTEAFF. CDR3 in DNA: TGTGCCAGCAGCTTGGCTCCGGGGAACACTGAAGCTTTCTTT.